A selection of T cell receptor beta chains follows, all from one sample in a study of T cell responses to AZD1222 COVID-19 vaccine. Produced via immunoSEQ multiplex PCR; TCRdb's table is partial and in-frame only. Here the sample spans around 200,000 clones, just under 95% being singletons. The sample was peripheral blood, taken 28 days after the second dose of the MenACWY control vaccine. These receptors were collected from an adult who received the MenACWY meningococcal vaccine as a control. The CDR3 runs from the conserved cysteine through the conserved F or W. The order of the fields is clone size, D gene, J gene, V gene, CDR3 DNA, CDR3 protein. The D gene is left open where the match is weak. Size is stated for part of the rows, as once, few or many counts, or as a class when the clone is expanded.

>.|.|TRBJ2-1|TRBV6-2/TRBV6-3
TGTGCCAGCAGTTCCCTTCCCTTATACAGTTACAATGAGCAGTTCTTC
CASSSLPLYSYNEQFF
>once|TRBD1|TRBJ1-3|TRBV5-1
TGCGCCAGCAGCTTATTGCCGGGACAGGGAAACACCATATATTTT
CASSLLPGQGNTIYF
>.|TRBD2|TRBJ2-1|TRBV29-1
TGCAGCGTTGAGGTTGCGGGGGGGTACAATGAGCAGTTCTTC
CSVEVAGGYNEQFF
>.|.|TRBJ1-4|TRBV9
TGTGCCAGCAGCTCCGATCCGCGGGCCAGGGATGAAAAACTGTTTTTT
CASSSDPRARDEKLFF
>.|TRBD2|TRBJ2-1|TRBV24-1
TGTGCCACCAGTGATCCGGGACTAGCAAATGGCGGATGGTTCTTC
CATSDPGLANGGWFF
>.|.|TRBJ2-7|TRBV18
TGTGCCAGCTCCCCCGGGGGCCCCCCGTCGGTGGAGACGTACTTC
CASSPGGPPSVETYF
>.|.|TRBJ1-2|TRBV21-1
TGTGCCAGCAGCAAAGAGCGGGTATTAATTGATGGCTACACCTTC
CASSKERVLIDGYTF
>.|.|TRBJ2-1|TRBV6-5
TGTGCCAGCAGCAAACTGGGGAATGAGCAGTTCTTC
CASSKLGNEQFF
>.|.|TRBJ1-5|TRBV10-3
TGTGCCATCAGTGGGTCGAGCAATCAGCCCCAGCATTTT
CAISGSSNQPQHF
>.|TRBD1|TRBJ1-1|TRBV19
TGTGCCAGTAGTAAGGACAGGACCGGTGGGACTGAAGCTTTCTTT
CASSKDRTGGTEAFF
>.|.|TRBJ1-5|TRBV27
TGTGCCAGCAGTCCCCAGGGATATAGCAATCAGCCCCAGCATTTT
CASSPQGYSNQPQHF
>.|TRBD1|TRBJ1-1|TRBV10-1
TGCGCCAGCAGTGAAACAGGGGCGATCACTGAAGCTTTCTTT
CASSETGAITEAFF
>.|.|TRBJ1-3|TRBV6-6
TGTGCCAGCAGCCAGGGGACCTCTGGAAACACCATATATTTT
CASSQGTSGNTIYF
>.|TRBD1|TRBJ1-1|TRBV5-1
TGCGCCAGCAGCTTTGACAGGGGAAACACTGAAGCTTTCTTT
CASSFDRGNTEAFF
>.|TRBD2|TRBJ2-3|TRBV7-2
TGTGCCAGCGCCCGGGGGACTAGCGGGGCGACAGATACGCAGTATTTT
CASARGTSGATDTQYF
>.|.|TRBJ1-1|TRBV6-5
TGTGCCAGCCTGGGCCGGGCCTCGAACACTGAAGCTTTCTTT
CASLGRASNTEAFF
>.|TRBD2|TRBJ2-1|TRBV6-2/TRBV6-3
TGTGCCAGCAGTAAACTAGCGGGAGCCTACAATGAGCAGTTCTTC
CASSKLAGAYNEQFF
>.|TRBD1|TRBJ1-6|TRBV20-1
TGCAGTGCTAGTTTCGGGGGGCGACAGGGGTGGGATTCACCCCTCCACTTT
CSASFGGRQGWDSPLHF
>.|.|TRBJ1-1|TRBV6-4
TGTGCCAGCAAAGCAGGCCCCATGAACACTGAAGCTTTCTTT
CASKAGPMNTEAFF
>.|.|TRBJ1-5|TRBV2
TGTGCCAGCCGTCTCACGGAGAGCAATCAGCCCCAGCATTTT
CASRLTESNQPQHF
>.|.|TRBJ2-7|TRBV29-1
TGCAGCGTCACCCAGGGATTGAGCTCCTACGAGCAGTACTTC
CSVTQGLSSYEQYF
>few|TRBD1|TRBJ1-1|TRBV11-2
TGTGCCAGCAGCTTAGGGACAGGGCAAAGCACTGAAGCTTTCTTT
CASSLGTGQSTEAFF
>once|TRBD1|TRBJ1-2|TRBV24-1
TGTGCCACCAGTGACCCTAGACAGGGCGGCGGCTACACCTTC
CATSDPRQGGGYTF
>.|TRBD1|TRBJ1-3|TRBV19
TGTGCCAGTAGCATCCCCCGAGGGACAGGAGCTGGACGAGACACCATATATTTT
CASSIPRGTGAGRDTIYF
>.|.|TRBJ1-1|TRBV4-1
TGCGCCAGCAGCCAAGATCCTTGGCAGGGGAGGAACACTGAAGCTTTCTTT
CASSQDPWQGRNTEAFF
>.|.|TRBJ1-5|TRBV19
TGTGCCAGTAGGGGGGACCCCGGGGGGAATCAGCCCCAGCATTTT
CASRGDPGGNQPQHF
>.|.|TRBJ1-2|TRBV27
TGTGCCAGCAGCTCCGGACAGCCCGGCGGCTATGGCTACACCTTC
CASSSGQPGGYGYTF